These T cell receptor beta chains were read from a single sample in a study of Graves' ophthalmopathy and Graves' hyperthyroidism. TCRdb reprocessed the multiplex PCR reads via MiXCR and lists one record per CDR3 protein. The sample yields about 1.1 million distinct CDR3 sequences, around a third seen once. Sequenced material: peripheral blood or thyroid tissue (not recorded which). These receptor sequences come from an adult man with Graves' hyperthyroidism. CDR3s include the opening cysteine and the closing phenylalanine or tryptophan. D genes are given only for firm matches. Some rows have no size entry. The others give once, few or many, or a class for an expanded clone.

v_gene: TRBV10-3; d_gene: .; abundance: .; j_gene: TRBJ2-5; CDR3aa: CAISETGTQYF; CDR3nt: TGTGCCATCAGTGAGACAGGGACCCAGTACTTC
v_gene: TRBV7-9; d_gene: .; abundance: .; j_gene: TRBJ1-6; CDR3aa: CASSLRDRRNSPLHF; CDR3nt: TGTGCCAGCAGCTTGCGGGACCGACGAAATTCACCCCTCCACTTT
v_gene: TRBV7-9; d_gene: .; abundance: many; j_gene: TRBJ1-1; CDR3aa: CASSLVPATDF; CDR3nt: TGTGCCAGCAGCTTAGTTCCTGCGACAGATTTT
v_gene: TRBV19; d_gene: .; abundance: .; j_gene: TRBJ2-7; CDR3aa: CASSPKTGSVYYEQYF; CDR3nt: TGTGCCAGCTCACCAAAGACAGGTTCGGTTTACTACGAGCAGTACTTC
v_gene: TRBV10-3; d_gene: .; abundance: .; j_gene: TRBJ2-7; CDR3aa: CAIRADYEQYF; CDR3nt: TGTGCCATCAGGGCAGACTACGAGCAGTACTTC
v_gene: TRBV10-2; d_gene: TRBD1; abundance: .; j_gene: TRBJ1-5; CDR3aa: CASRGGTLDQPQHF; CDR3nt: TGTGCCAGCAGGGGGGGGACTCTAGATCAGCCCCAGCATTTT
v_gene: TRBV20-1; d_gene: .; abundance: many; j_gene: TRBJ1-4; CDR3aa: CSASGGTNEKLFF; CDR3nt: TGCAGTGCCTCAGGTGGAACTAATGAAAAACTGTTTTTT
v_gene: TRBV10-2; d_gene: .; abundance: .; j_gene: TRBJ2-7; CDR3aa: CASSDMEGRAYEQYF; CDR3nt: TGCGCCAGCAGTGATATGGAGGGCCGGGCCTACGAGCAGTACTTC
v_gene: TRBV29-1; d_gene: .; abundance: many; j_gene: TRBJ2-7; CDR3aa: CSVDGVSSYEQYF; CDR3nt: TGCAGCGTTGACGGGGTGTCTTCCTACGAGCAGTACTTC
v_gene: TRBV4-1; d_gene: .; abundance: .; j_gene: TRBJ2-5; CDR3aa: CASSTAQPGTQPRETQYF; CDR3nt: TGTGCCAGCAGCACTGCGCAACCCGGGACACAACCAAGAGAGACCCAGTACTTC
v_gene: TRBV5-1; d_gene: TRBD2; abundance: many; j_gene: TRBJ2-2; CDR3aa: CASSKMTSGSTGELFF; CDR3nt: TGCGCCAGCAGCAAAATGACTAGCGGGAGCACCGGGGAGCTGTTTTTT
v_gene: TRBV20-1; d_gene: TRBD1; abundance: .; j_gene: TRBJ1-2; CDR3aa: CSARRDRASGYTF; CDR3nt: TGCAGTGCTAGAAGGGACAGGGCTTCTGGCTACACCTTC
v_gene: TRBV7-3; d_gene: TRBD1; abundance: many; j_gene: TRBJ1-6; CDR3aa: CASSSGTGNSPLHF; CDR3nt: TGTGCCAGCAGCTCCGGGACAGGGAATTCACCCCTCCACTTT
v_gene: TRBV14; d_gene: .; abundance: .; j_gene: TRBJ2-2; CDR3aa: CASSQDLRGTGELFF; CDR3nt: TGTGCCAGCAGCCAAGATTTAAGAGGGACCGGGGAGCTGTTTTTT
v_gene: TRBV20-1; d_gene: .; abundance: .; j_gene: TRBJ2-7; CDR3aa: CSGSPETYEQYF; CDR3nt: TGCAGTGGAAGTCCGGAAACCTACGAGCAGTACTTC
v_gene: TRBV10-2; d_gene: .; abundance: .; j_gene: TRBJ1-3; CDR3aa: CASSFGQGGVGNTIYF; CDR3nt: TGTGCCAGCAGTTTTGGCCAGGGCGGCGTGGGGAACACCATATATTTT
v_gene: TRBV6-5; d_gene: .; abundance: .; j_gene: TRBJ1-2; CDR3aa: CASSFDYGSGGYTF; CDR3nt: TGTGCCAGCAGTTTCGACTATGGTTCAGGAGGCTACACCTTC
v_gene: TRBV5-1; d_gene: .; abundance: few; j_gene: TRBJ1-1; CDR3aa: CASSLAGGGIEAFF; CDR3nt: TGCGCCAGCAGCTTGGCCGGGGGGGGGATTGAAGCTTTCTTT
v_gene: TRBV5-1; d_gene: TRBD1; abundance: few; j_gene: TRBJ2-7; CDR3aa: CASSQGQGGFKTYEQYF; CDR3nt: TGCGCCAGCAGCCAGGGACAGGGGGGCTTTAAGACCTACGAGCAGTACTTC
v_gene: TRBV30; d_gene: .; abundance: .; j_gene: TRBJ2-5; CDR3aa: CAWSYWQNQETQYF; CDR3nt: TGTGCCTGGAGTTATTGGCAGAACCAAGAGACCCAGTACTTC
v_gene: TRBV5-1; d_gene: .; abundance: .; j_gene: TRBJ1-5; CDR3aa: CASSLTLAGANQPQHF; CDR3nt: TGCGCCAGCAGCTTGACACTAGCGGGGGCAAATCAGCCCCAGCATTTT
v_gene: TRBV20-1; d_gene: .; abundance: many; j_gene: TRBJ2-2; CDR3aa: CSAREAASSGELFF; CDR3nt: TGCAGTGCTAGAGAGGCGGCTAGTTCCGGGGAGCTGTTTTTT
v_gene: TRBV5-5; d_gene: .; abundance: many; j_gene: TRBJ1-2; CDR3aa: CASTESGGYTF; CDR3nt: TGTGCCAGCACCGAAAGTGGTGGCTACACCTTC
v_gene: TRBV11-2; d_gene: TRBD2; abundance: .; j_gene: TRBJ2-7; CDR3aa: CASSQTSGSGYEQYF; CDR3nt: TGTGCCAGCAGCCAGACTAGCGGGAGCGGGTACGAGCAGTACTTC
v_gene: TRBV20-1; d_gene: TRBD1; abundance: .; j_gene: TRBJ1-1; CDR3aa: CSARGLQGALNTEAFF; CDR3nt: TGCAGTGCTAGGGGCCTACAGGGGGCCCTGAACACTGAAGCTTTCTTT
v_gene: TRBV10-3; d_gene: .; abundance: .; j_gene: TRBJ1-1; CDR3aa: CAISEWAKTNTEAFF; CDR3nt: TGTGCCATCAGTGAGTGGGCAAAGACGAACACTGAAGCTTTCTTT
v_gene: TRBV6-5; d_gene: TRBD1; abundance: .; j_gene: TRBJ1-2; CDR3aa: CASSYLVTGGHYGYTF; CDR3nt: TGTGCCAGCAGTTACCTCGTGACAGGGGGCCACTATGGCTACACCTTC
v_gene: TRBV29-1; d_gene: TRBD1; abundance: .; j_gene: TRBJ2-2; CDR3aa: CSATGDTNTGELFF; CDR3nt: TGCAGCGCCACAGGGGACACGAACACCGGGGAGCTGTTTTTT
v_gene: TRBV29-1; d_gene: TRBD1; abundance: .; j_gene: TRBJ1-1; CDR3aa: CSVEGQTEAFF; CDR3nt: TGCAGCGTTGAGGGACAGACGGAAGCTTTCTTT
v_gene: TRBV20-1; d_gene: TRBD1; abundance: .; j_gene: TRBJ1-5; CDR3aa: CSARTWGTGGRQPQHF; CDR3nt: TGCAGTGCTAGAACTTGGGGGACAGGGGGTCGCCAGCCCCAGCATTTT
v_gene: TRBV7-2; d_gene: .; abundance: .; j_gene: TRBJ2-1; CDR3aa: CASSSTGYEQFF; CDR3nt: TGTGCCAGCAGCTCGACAGGATATGAGCAGTTCTTC
v_gene: TRBV20-1; d_gene: .; abundance: .; j_gene: TRBJ1-1; CDR3aa: CSASQYRNTEAFF; CDR3nt: TGCAGTGCTAGCCAGTACCGCAACACTGAAGCTTTCTTT
v_gene: TRBV2; d_gene: .; abundance: .; j_gene: TRBJ1-2; CDR3aa: CASKRTDYYGYTF; CDR3nt: TGTGCTAGCAAAAGGACAGACTACTATGGCTACACCTTC
v_gene: TRBV4-2; d_gene: .; abundance: .; j_gene: TRBJ1-1; CDR3aa: CASSRGADFFTEAFF; CDR3nt: TGTGCCAGCAGCCGGGGCGCGGACTTCTTCACTGAAGCTTTCTTT
v_gene: TRBV19; d_gene: .; abundance: .; j_gene: TRBJ2-7; CDR3aa: CASSILAAEVHEQYF; CDR3nt: TGTGCCAGTAGTATCCTGGCTGCGGAGGTCCACGAGCAGTACTTC
v_gene: TRBV25-1; d_gene: .; abundance: .; j_gene: TRBJ2-5; CDR3aa: CATSRGAETQYF; CDR3nt: TGTGCCACCAGCCGGGGGGCAGAGACCCAGTACTTC
v_gene: TRBV15; d_gene: TRBD1; abundance: many; j_gene: TRBJ1-2; CDR3aa: CATSSPLDRGVGYTF; CDR3nt: TGTGCCACCAGCAGTCCCCTAGACAGGGGAGTCGGCTACACCTTC
v_gene: TRBV19; d_gene: .; abundance: few; j_gene: TRBJ1-5; CDR3aa: CASSLRSQPQHF; CDR3nt: TGTGCCAGTAGTTTGAGGAGTCAGCCCCAGCATTTT
v_gene: TRBV7-9; d_gene: TRBD2; abundance: many; j_gene: TRBJ2-6; CDR3aa: CASSLGGTSGRMSSGANVLTF; CDR3nt: TGTGCCAGCAGCTTAGGTGGGACTAGCGGGAGGATGAGCTCTGGGGCCAACGTCCTGACTTTC
v_gene: TRBV6-5; d_gene: .; abundance: .; j_gene: TRBJ1-3; CDR3aa: CASSYSDPADSGNTIYF; CDR3nt: TGTGCCAGCAGTTACTCGGATCCCGCTGACTCTGGAAACACCATATATTTT
v_gene: TRBV20-1; d_gene: .; abundance: .; j_gene: TRBJ1-5; CDR3aa: CSARGQQETQHF; CDR3nt: TGCAGTGCTAGAGGCCAGCAAGAGACCCAGCATTTT
v_gene: TRBV25-1; d_gene: TRBD1; abundance: many; j_gene: TRBJ1-5; CDR3aa: CASRNHRGRQPQHF; CDR3nt: TGTGCCAGCAGGAACCACAGGGGGCGCCAGCCCCAGCATTTT